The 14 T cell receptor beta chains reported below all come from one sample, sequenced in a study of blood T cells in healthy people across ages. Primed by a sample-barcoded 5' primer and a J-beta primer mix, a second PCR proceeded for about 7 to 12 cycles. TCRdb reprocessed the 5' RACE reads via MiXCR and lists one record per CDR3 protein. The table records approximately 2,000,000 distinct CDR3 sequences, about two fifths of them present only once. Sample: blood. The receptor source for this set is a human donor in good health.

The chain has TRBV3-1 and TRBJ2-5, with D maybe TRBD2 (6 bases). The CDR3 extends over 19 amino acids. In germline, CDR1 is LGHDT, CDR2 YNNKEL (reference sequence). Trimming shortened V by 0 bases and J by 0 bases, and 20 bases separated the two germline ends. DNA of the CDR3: TGTGCCAGCAGCCAAGATCTAACGGGTAGCGGAGGGTACCAAGAGACCCAGTACTTC. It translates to CASSQDLTGSGGYQETQYF.

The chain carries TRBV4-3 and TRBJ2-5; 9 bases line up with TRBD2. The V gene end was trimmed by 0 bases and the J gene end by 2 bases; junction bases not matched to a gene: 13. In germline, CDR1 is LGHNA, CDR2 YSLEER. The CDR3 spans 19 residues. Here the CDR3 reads CASSQDLGGGASGQETQYF. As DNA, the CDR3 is TGCGCCAGCAGCCAAGATCTGGGCGGGGGGGCCTCTGGTCAAGAGACCCAGTACTTC.

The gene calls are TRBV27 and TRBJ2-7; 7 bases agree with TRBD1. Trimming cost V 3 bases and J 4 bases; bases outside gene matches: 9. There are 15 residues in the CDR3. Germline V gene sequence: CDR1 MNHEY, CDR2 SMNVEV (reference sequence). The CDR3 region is CASSLTGTLIYEQYF. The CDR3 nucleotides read TGTGCCAGCAGTTTGACAGGGACCCTAATATACGAGCAGTACTTC.

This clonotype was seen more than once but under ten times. The CDR3 loop is CASSPRHVSYEQYF. The CDR3, as DNA: TGTGCCAGCAGTCCAAGACATGTCTCCTACGAGCAGTACTTC. V gene TRBV12-3 or TRBV12-4 combines with J gene TRBJ2-7; D unresolved. Trimming removed 5 bases from V and 0 bases from J, with 11 bases in between. The CDR3 is made up of 14 amino acids.

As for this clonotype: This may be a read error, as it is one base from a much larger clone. The CDR3 DNA reads TGTGCCAGCGAGGTGAGGGGTGCTGAGGCTAATGAAAAACTGTTTTTT. Amino acids: CASEVRGAEANEKLFF. This rearrangement joins TRBV27 to TRBJ1-4, with D maybe TRBD1 (5 bases). Germline values: CDR1 MNHEY, CDR2 SMNVEV (reference sequence). This CDR3 spans 16 amino acids. Trimming took off 8 bases at V and 3 bases at J, with 19 bases between the two ends.

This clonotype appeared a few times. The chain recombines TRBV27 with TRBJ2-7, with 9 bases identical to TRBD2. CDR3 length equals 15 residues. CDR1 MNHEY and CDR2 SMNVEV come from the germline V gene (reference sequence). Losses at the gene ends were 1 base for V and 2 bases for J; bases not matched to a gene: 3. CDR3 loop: CASSLLGGGAYEQYF. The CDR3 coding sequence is TGTGCCAGCAGTTTATTAGGCGGGGGGGCCTACGAGCAGTACTTC.

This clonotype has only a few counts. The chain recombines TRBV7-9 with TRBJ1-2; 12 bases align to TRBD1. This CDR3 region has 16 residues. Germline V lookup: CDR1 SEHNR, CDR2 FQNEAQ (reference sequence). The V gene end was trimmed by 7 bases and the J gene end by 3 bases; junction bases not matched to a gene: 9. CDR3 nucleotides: TGTGCCAGCACGCGTACGGGACAGGGGGCCGACTATGGCTACACCTTC. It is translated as CASTRTGQGADYGYTF.

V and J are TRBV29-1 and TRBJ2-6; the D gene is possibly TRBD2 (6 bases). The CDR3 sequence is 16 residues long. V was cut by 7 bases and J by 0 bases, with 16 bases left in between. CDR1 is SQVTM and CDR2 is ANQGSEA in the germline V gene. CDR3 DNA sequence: TGCAGCGCTGTAGGGACGGGGGACTCTGGGGCCAACGTCCTGACTTTC. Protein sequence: CSAVGTGDSGANVLTF.

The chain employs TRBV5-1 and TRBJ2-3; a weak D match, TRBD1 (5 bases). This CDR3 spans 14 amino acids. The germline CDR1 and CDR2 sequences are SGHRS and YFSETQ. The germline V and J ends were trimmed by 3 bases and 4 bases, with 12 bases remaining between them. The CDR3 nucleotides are TGCGCCAGCAGCTACACCTCAGGGTCAGATACGCAGTATTTT. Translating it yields CASSYTSGSDTQYF.

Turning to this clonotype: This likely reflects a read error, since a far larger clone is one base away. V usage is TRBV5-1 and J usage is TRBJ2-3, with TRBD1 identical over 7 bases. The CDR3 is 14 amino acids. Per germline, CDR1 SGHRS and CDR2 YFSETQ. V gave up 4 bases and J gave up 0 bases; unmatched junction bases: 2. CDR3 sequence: CASSMGQSTDTQYF. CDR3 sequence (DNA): TGCGCCAGCAGCATGGGACAGAGCACAGATACGCAGTATTTT.

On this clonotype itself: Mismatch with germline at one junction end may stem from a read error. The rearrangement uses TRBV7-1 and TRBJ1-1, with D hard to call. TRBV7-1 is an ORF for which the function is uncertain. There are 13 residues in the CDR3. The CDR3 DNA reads TGTGCCAGCAGCTCACAGATGAACACTAAAGCTTTCTTT. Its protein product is CASSSQMNTKAFF.

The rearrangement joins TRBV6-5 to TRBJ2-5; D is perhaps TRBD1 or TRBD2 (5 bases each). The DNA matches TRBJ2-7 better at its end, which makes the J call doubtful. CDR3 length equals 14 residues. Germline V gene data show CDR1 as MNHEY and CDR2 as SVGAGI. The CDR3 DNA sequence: TGTGCCAGCAGCCGGGGCACCCTACGTAACGAGCAGTACTTC. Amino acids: CASSRGTLRNEQYF.

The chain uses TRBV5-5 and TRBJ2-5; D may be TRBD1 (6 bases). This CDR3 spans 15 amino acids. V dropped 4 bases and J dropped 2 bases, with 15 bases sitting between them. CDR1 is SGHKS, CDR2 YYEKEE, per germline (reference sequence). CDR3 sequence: CASSIRGALQETQYF. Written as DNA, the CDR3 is TGTGCCAGCAGCATCAGGGGTGCGTTACAAGAGACCCAGTACTTC.

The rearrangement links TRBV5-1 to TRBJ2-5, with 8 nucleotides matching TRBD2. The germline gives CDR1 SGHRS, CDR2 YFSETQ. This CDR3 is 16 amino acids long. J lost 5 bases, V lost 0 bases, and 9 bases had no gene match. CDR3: CASSLATGLASETQYF. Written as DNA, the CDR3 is TGCGCCAGCAGCTTGGCCACTGGACTAGCATCCGAGACCCAGTACTTC.